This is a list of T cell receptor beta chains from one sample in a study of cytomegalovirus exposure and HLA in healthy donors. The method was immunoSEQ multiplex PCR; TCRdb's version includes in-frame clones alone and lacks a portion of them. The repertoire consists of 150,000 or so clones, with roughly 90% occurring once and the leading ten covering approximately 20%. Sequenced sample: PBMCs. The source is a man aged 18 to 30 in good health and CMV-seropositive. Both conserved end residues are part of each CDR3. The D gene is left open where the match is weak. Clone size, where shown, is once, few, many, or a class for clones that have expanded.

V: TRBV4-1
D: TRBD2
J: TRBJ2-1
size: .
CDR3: CASSRGLAVNPYNEQFF
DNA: TGCGCCAGCAGCCGCGGACTAGCGGTAAACCCCTACAATGAGCAGTTCTTC

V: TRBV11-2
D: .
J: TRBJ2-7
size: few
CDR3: CASSLGRDRSQQYF
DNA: TGTGCCAGCAGCTTAGGGCGGGATAGGTCCCAGCAGTACTTC

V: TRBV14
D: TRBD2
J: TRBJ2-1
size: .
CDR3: CASSQASGRVGEQFF
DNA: TGTGCCAGCAGCCAGGCTAGCGGGAGGGTGGGTGAGCAGTTCTTC

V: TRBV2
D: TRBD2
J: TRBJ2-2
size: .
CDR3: CASRELAGEGGELFF
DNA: TGTGCCAGCAGAGAACTAGCGGGAGAAGGCGGGGAGCTGTTTTTT

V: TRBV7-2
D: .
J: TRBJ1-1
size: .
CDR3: CASSLEEVRVTEAFF
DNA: TGTGCCAGCAGCTTAGAAGAGGTCAGGGTAACTGAAGCTTTCTTT

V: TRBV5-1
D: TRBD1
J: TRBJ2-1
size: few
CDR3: CASSLGTGYGYNEQFF
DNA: TGCGCCAGCAGCTTGGGGACAGGGTATGGTTACAATGAGCAGTTCTTC

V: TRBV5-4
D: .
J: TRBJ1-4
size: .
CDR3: CASSLARGTNEKLFF
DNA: TGTGCCAGCAGCTTGGCCCGGGGAACTAATGAAAAACTGTTTTTT

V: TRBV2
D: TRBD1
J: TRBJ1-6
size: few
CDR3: CASSRDRNRSPLHF
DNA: TGTGCCAGCAGCCGGGACAGAAATCGCTCACCCCTCCACTTT

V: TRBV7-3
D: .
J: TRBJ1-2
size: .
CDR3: CASSLTSPGWGYGYTF
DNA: TGTGCCAGCAGCTTAACGTCCCCAGGGTGGGGCTATGGCTACACCTTC

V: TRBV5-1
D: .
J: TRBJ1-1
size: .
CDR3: CASSLGSVNTEAFF
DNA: TGCGCCAGCAGCTTGGGATCGGTGAACACTGAAGCTTTCTTT

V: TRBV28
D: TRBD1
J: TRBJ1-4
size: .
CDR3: CASSFSEGARTNEKLFF
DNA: TGTGCCAGCAGTTTTTCGGAGGGGGCGAGAACTAATGAAAAACTGTTTTTT

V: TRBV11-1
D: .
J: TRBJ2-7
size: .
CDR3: CASSSALGTYEQYF
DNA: TGTGCCAGCAGCAGTGCTCTAGGAACCTACGAGCAGTACTTC

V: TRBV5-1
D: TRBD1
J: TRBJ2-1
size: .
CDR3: CASSLEGQGALSSYNEQFF
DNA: TGCGCCAGCAGCTTGGAGGGACAGGGGGCCCTGAGCTCCTACAATGAGCAGTTCTTC

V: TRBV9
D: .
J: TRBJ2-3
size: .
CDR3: CASSVVGDSLTDTQYF
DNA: TGTGCCAGCAGCGTAGTTGGGGACTCACTCACAGATACGCAGTATTTT

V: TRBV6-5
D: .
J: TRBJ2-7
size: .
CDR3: CASSLGTSPTYEQYF
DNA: TGTGCCAGCAGCCTAGGGACTTCGCCCACCTACGAGCAGTACTTC

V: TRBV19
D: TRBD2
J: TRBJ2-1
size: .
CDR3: CASTNTSGRALGYNEQFF
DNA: TGTGCCAGTACCAATACTAGCGGGAGGGCCTTAGGTTACAATGAGCAGTTCTTC

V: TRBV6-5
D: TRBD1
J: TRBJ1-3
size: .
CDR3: CASSRTGAAGNTIYF
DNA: TGTGCCAGCAGTCGAACAGGGGCGGCTGGAAACACCATATATTTT

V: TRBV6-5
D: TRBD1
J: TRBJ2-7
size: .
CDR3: CASSYSTGQGYEQYF
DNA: TGTGCCAGCAGTTACTCGACGGGACAGGGCTACGAGCAGTACTTC

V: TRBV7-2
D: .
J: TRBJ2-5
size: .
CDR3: CASTGRGGTGLETQYF
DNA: TGTGCCAGCACCGGACGCGGTGGAACAGGTCTGGAGACCCAGTACTTC

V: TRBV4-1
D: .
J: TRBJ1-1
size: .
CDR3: CASTPVGGGTEAFF
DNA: TGCGCCAGCACCCCAGTAGGGGGTGGCACTGAAGCTTTCTTT

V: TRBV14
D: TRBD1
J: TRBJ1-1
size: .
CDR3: CASSRSGQLNTEAFF
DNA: TGTGCCAGCAGCCGCTCGGGACAGTTGAACACTGAAGCTTTCTTT

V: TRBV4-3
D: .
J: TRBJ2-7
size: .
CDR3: CASSQQTQTYEQYF
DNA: TGCGCCAGCAGCCAACAAACCCAGACCTACGAGCAGTACTTC

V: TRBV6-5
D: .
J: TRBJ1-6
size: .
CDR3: CASSYSNGRSSPLHF
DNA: TGTGCCAGCAGTTACTCGAATGGGCGTTCTTCACCCCTCCACTTT

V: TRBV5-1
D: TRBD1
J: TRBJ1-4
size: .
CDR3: CASSPGGFGEKLFF
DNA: TGCGCCAGCAGCCCAGGGGGCTTCGGTGAAAAACTGTTTTTT

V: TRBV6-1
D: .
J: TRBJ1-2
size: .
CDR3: CASSENGGFGYGYTF
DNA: TGTGCCAGCAGTGAAAATGGAGGTTTCGGCTATGGCTACACCTTC

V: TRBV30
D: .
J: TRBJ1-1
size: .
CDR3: CAWSGGKTGPNTEAFF
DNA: TGTGCCTGGAGTGGGGGCAAGACAGGACCGAACACTGAAGCTTTCTTT

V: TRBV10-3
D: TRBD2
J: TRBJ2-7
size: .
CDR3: CAISATSGRGPNEQYF
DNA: TGTGCCATCAGTGCGACTAGCGGGAGGGGTCCCAACGAGCAGTACTTC

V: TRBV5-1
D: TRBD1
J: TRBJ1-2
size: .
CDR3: CASSSDRGRDGYTF
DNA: TGCGCCAGCAGCTCGGACAGGGGGCGCGATGGCTACACCTTC